The T cell receptor beta chain under discussion was sequenced for a study of cytomegalovirus exposure and HLA in healthy donors. Study results and limitations: TCR beta chain V- and J-gene trimming was linked, in a later analysis, to a missense variant in DCLRE1C.

Details on this clone: Its antigen is still unknown.

Germline loops: CDR1 MGHRA, CDR2 YSYEKL. The CDR3 length is 14 residues. Trimming removed 0 bases from V and 5 bases from J; junction bases left unmatched: 2. The PCR used 60 Vbeta and 13 Jbeta primers. Sequencing was performed with immunoSEQ multiplex PCR; in TCRdb, only in-frame clones are kept and a portion is missing. The sample yields about 200,000 clones, about 82% seen once. Specimen: PBMCs. The sequence was collected from a man in his thirties or forties in good health and CMV-seronegative. The gene calls are TRBV4-1 and TRBJ1-2; 8 bases fit TRBD1. The CDR3 region is CASSQEGQVYGYTF. Written as DNA, the CDR3 is TGCGCCAGCAGCCAAGAGGGACAGGTTTATGGCTACACCTTC.